The entry below gives a single T cell receptor beta chain sequence along with its context. The source of the sample is a study of T-cell reconstitution after alpha-beta-depleted transplantation in children. This CDR3 is 17 amino acids long. The V gene lost 6 bases and the J gene lost 2 bases, with 22 bases spanning the gap. From germline, CDR1 is SGHVS and CDR2 FNYEAQ. It was with unique molecular identifiers that the TCRbeta library was prepared. TCRdb redid the calling of the PCR reads with MiXCR, one entry per CDR3 protein. The sample carries around 490,000 distinct CDR3 sequences, about an eighth recorded once.

Source: PBMCs, mostly from graft donor cells, taken 180 days after TCRalphabeta/CD19-depleted stem cell transplant. The chain links TRBV7-6 to TRBJ1-1, with D perhaps TRBD1 (6 bases). The clonotype originates from a female patient younger than 10 who had a stem cell transplant for aplastic anemia, so the T cells may come from the graft donor. The CDR3 reads CASSLSGVPVINTEAFF. CDR3 in DNA: TGTGCCAGCAGTCTTTCAGGGGTACCCGTCATCAACACTGAAGCTTTCTTT.